One sample yielded the 3 T cell receptor beta chains listed below, sequenced in a study of radiotherapy plus CTLA-4 blockade in lung cancer. Profiled with immunoSEQ multiplex PCR; TCRdb holds only in-frame clones, not every one. This table holds some 48,000 clones, 70% to 90% found once. The specimen was peripheral blood, collected from a patient treated with radiotherapy plus ipilimumab. All receptors derive from a human donor with non-small cell lung cancer that progressed on radiotherapy plus ipilimumab. Some clones in this sample may be carry-over from other donors' samples.

This sequence joins TRBV7-9 and TRBJ2-2, with 8 bases identical to TRBD2. The ends lost 2 bases at V and 2 bases at J; junction bases unmatched: 4. Germline V gives CDR1 SEHNR, CDR2 FQNEAQ (reference sequence). The CDR3 has 16 residues. This chain's CDR3 is CASSLSLAGNTGELFF. CDR3 DNA: TGTGCCAGCAGCTTAAGCCTAGCGGGTAACACCGGGGAGCTGTTTTTT.

The chain employs TRBV4-3 and TRBJ2-1; TRBD2 matches 14 bases. Trimming took 3 bases from V and 8 from J; bases not matched to a gene: 6. The length of the CDR3 is 16 residues. Per germline, CDR1 LGHNA and CDR2 YSLEER. CDR3 in DNA: TGCGCCAGCAGCCAGGGGACTAGCGGGAGTGGTGATGAGCAGTTCTTC. Its protein product is CASSQGTSGSGDEQFF.

The chain has TRBV27 and TRBJ2-1; 7 bases align to TRBD2. The ends lost 5 bases at V and 4 bases at J; junction bases unmatched: 8. The CDR3 is 15 amino acids. CDR1 is MNHEY, CDR2 SMNVEV, per germline (reference sequence). DNA of the CDR3: TGTGCCAGCAGTCCCTCGGGAGCGGGATACAATGAGCAGTTCTTC. Translated, it gives CASSPSGAGYNEQFF.